This T cell receptor beta chain was identified during a study of blood T cell repertoires in COVID-19 (TCRdb year 2020). Background on the whole study: The collaborator samples originated in the United States, Italy and Spain and spanned the acute and convalescent phases of COVID-19. Where available, HLA class I and class II types were taken from metadata supplied by the sample provider and were not determined by assay-based typing. The prospective study material was composed of cDNA or gDNA derived from T cells, B-cell-depleted T cells, or PBMCs. A de-identified subject ID, COVID-19 status, age in years and sex were almost always included in the sample metadata. The dataset comprised deeply sampled blood TCRbeta repertoires from subjects exposed to, actively infected with, or recovered from COVID-19. The samples were drawn from two sources: the first 160 participants of the ongoing ImmuneRACE study, and 1,200 or so subjects contributed by 6 global collaborators. The repertoires were made available in a free public database intended to serve as a resource for research on the immune response to SARS-CoV-2.

General findings and caveats noted by the study authors: The amount of clinical and demographic metadata varied by source and participant and was provided uncurated.

The collaborating institutions used their own protocols to collect whole blood in K2EDTA tubes. For TCRbeta analysis, collaborators shipped samples as frozen whole blood, isolated PBMCs, or DNA extracted from either of those sample types. Trimming removed 6 bases from V and 0 bases from J, leaving 9 bases between the germline ends. Taken from the germline V gene, the CDR1 and CDR2 loops are MDHEN and SYDVKM. Spanning cysteine to phenylalanine, the CDR3 consists of 13 amino acids. The read is trimmed to its CDR3 DNA, 39 bases read in frame from base 1. Only one count was recorded for this clone. The antigen it recognizes is unknown. No qualities accompany the bases; no much larger clone lies one base away. TCRbeta CDR3 regions were amplified from genomic DNA by means of the immunoSEQ Assay, a bias-controlled multiplex PCR. For the original study's pipeline: Nucleated cell counts per sample were estimated from amplification of reference gene primers within the assay. To quantify the absolute abundance of each unique TCRbeta CDR3 rearrangement, sequence reads were collapsed and filtered. For each sample, productive Simpson clonality was calculated by taking the square root of Simpson's diversity index across productive rearrangements. This immuneACCESS table, as held by TCRdb, lists in-frame sequences with V and J called but not all clones. Of the missing ones, under half trace to an unresolved V gene in checked studies; the others have no known cause. D and trimming come from the DNA, and the V and J calls and clone size come from that table. This sample comprises some 220,000 clones, approximately 84% of them detected only once. In total, the top ten clones hold roughly 2.3% of the sample.

Recombination connected TRBV28 to TRBJ2-7, with a weak D call of TRBD2 (5 bases match). This sequence originates from a woman aged 55-75 years with acute or convalescent COVID-19. The sequenced sample was peripheral blood. The DNA reads TGTGCCAGCAGGCCGGGGTCCTCCTACGAGCAGTACTTC. This translates into CASRPGSSYEQYF.